This T cell receptor beta chain derives from a study of cytomegalovirus exposure and HLA in healthy donors. Primers: 60 Vbeta forward and 13 Jbeta reverse. Sequencing was performed with immunoSEQ multiplex PCR; in TCRdb, only in-frame clones are kept and a portion is missing. Of some 190,000 clones detected, around 80% appear once; the ten largest clones hold 1.4%. The CDR3 sequence is 16 residues long. The ends lost 5 bases at V and 7 bases at J; junction bases unmatched: 14. Germline V gene lookup returns CDR1 MNHEY and CDR2 SMNVEV (reference sequence). The sequence derives from a man younger than 30 in good health and CMV-seronegative. The chain carries TRBV27 and TRBJ2-1; 7 nucleotides align to TRBD2. Sequencing was done on a sample of PBMCs. The CDR3 is CASSPSAGESRNEQFF. In DNA, the CDR3 is TGTGCCAGCAGTCCCTCGGCGGGGGAGTCAAGAAATGAGCAGTTCTTC.